One TCR beta chain is described in this entry. Antigen specificity is unknown. The data were taken from a study of metastatic and nonmetastatic thyroid tumors. Study-wide context: Comparison of repertoires was carried out across blood and tumor or nodule tissue from malignant and benign thyroid patients. Study results and caveats: When malignant thyroid tumors were compared with benign nodules, TCR beta diversity was reportedly significantly higher in the malignant tumors. This held in both blood and tumor samples.

All patients were untreated before thyroid surgery. Per the study methods: Differences in CDR3 between clinicopathological groups were drawn on to build a classifier intended to discriminate distant-metastatic papillary thyroid cancer patients. Through MiXCR, TCRdb re-clonotyped the PCR reads. TCRdb's processing, not the authors', yielded these V and J calls. The sample lists some 15,000 clones, about a quarter occurring once. Germline CDR1 KGHDR, CDR2 SFDVKD. The CDR3 sequence is 17 residues long. Losses at the gene ends were 3 bases for V and 8 bases for J; bases not matched to a gene: 13. The clonotype originates from a female donor with papillary thyroid cancer or a benign thyroid nodule (not recorded which). Some clones in this sample may be carry-over from other donors' samples. Sequencing input: adjacent normal tissue. The chain employs TRBV24-1 and TRBJ2-1, with 9 bases matching TRBD1. Here the CDR3 DNA reads TGTGCCACCAGTGATGTTCCGGGACAGGGCGATTTCGATGAGCAGTTCTTC. This codes for CATSDVPGQGDFDEQFF.